This T cell receptor beta chain emerged from a study of early T cells in non-severe SARS-CoV-2 infection. Overall study results and limits: Anti-spike CD8 responses were favored by VDJdb matching, which missed private and CD4 specificities.

TCRdb re-analysed the 5' RACE reads in MiXCR, keeping a single row per CDR3 protein. This sample has some 48,000 distinct CDR3 sequences; around 13% occur once, and the top ten carry 9.5% to 13%. As to this clonotype: Its target is unknown.

V lost 5 bases, J lost 2 bases, and 18 bases stayed unmatched. Looked up from germline, CDR1 is SGHVS and CDR2 is FNYEAQ. The CDR3 is 20 amino acids. The J gene is TRBJ2-3, the V gene TRBV7-6; TRBD2 matches at 11 bases. This sequence was found in an adult who was a healthcare worker with PCR-confirmed SARS-CoV-2 infection or an uninfected control (not recorded which). Sequenced: whole blood. The CDR3 bases are TGTGCCAGCAGCCACCGGGTAGCGGGGGGGCATTTTCCCACCACAGATACGCAGTATTTT. It yields the protein CASSHRVAGGHFPTTDTQYF.